This TCR beta chain derives from a study of cytomegalovirus exposure and HLA in healthy donors. General observations from the study: The dataset shows that most TCR sequences were rare, while some public TCRs occurred in many donors.

As regards this clone: Its antigen is not known.

CDR3 length: 16 residues. Germline CDR1 LNHDA, CDR2 SQIVND (reference sequence). The V gene end was trimmed by 6 bases and the J gene end by 2 bases; junction bases not matched to a gene: 10. Vbeta (60) and Jbeta (13) primers were used in the PCR. Libraries were prepared by immunoSEQ multiplex PCR; TCRdb keeps only in-frame clonotypes and omits some of them. The data show 150,000 to 200,000 clones, with approximately 80% seen just once and about 10% held by the top ten. The rearrangement joins TRBV19 to TRBJ2-7; 10 nucleotides line up with TRBD1. Material: PBMCs. The sequence came from a man over 45 in good health and CMV-seropositive. The CDR3 here is CASRPTGTGETYEQYF. The CDR3 DNA sequence: TGTGCCAGTAGACCGACCGGGACAGGGGAGACCTACGAGCAGTACTTC.